Detailed here is one T cell receptor (beta chain). Its antigen is not known. The record originates from a study of T cell repertoires in ileal Crohn's disease. Study context: Median disease duration was nearly eight years; 35% smoked at surgery. Whole-study results and caveats: High-frequency clones were more common in sorted CD8 than CD4 cells. Endoscopic recurrence occurred in every patient whose clonality exceeded 26.8%.

The CDR3 consists of 13 residues. V was trimmed by 3 bases and J by 3 bases, leaving 8 bases between them. Germline V gene data show CDR1 as SEHNR and CDR2 as FQNEAQ (reference sequence). Clones were sequenced by immunoSEQ multiplex PCR, and TCRdb holds only the in-frame ones, with some missing. Of thousands of clones detected, around 71% appear once; the ten largest clones hold roughly an eighth. The clonotype was recovered from an adult with Crohn's disease. The sample taken for sequencing was ileal tissue. The rearrangement uses TRBV7-9 and TRBJ1-2; no firm D call. The CDR3 loop is CASSLVSDYGYTF. Written as DNA, the CDR3 is TGTGCCAGCAGCTTGGTGTCAGACTATGGCTACACCTTC.